This T cell receptor (beta chain) comes out of a study of long-term antiretroviral therapy in people with HIV. Study-wide results and caveats: Every time point showed a repertoire led by clones expanded before ART. Blood sampling spanned 2004 to 2017, possibly under older ART regimens. In samples taken after ART, diversity increased but remained below transplant donor control levels.

Notes on this clone: Its matching antigen is unknown.

Survey-level resolution applied to immunoSEQ assay v3.0. Clones were read by immunoSEQ multiplex PCR, and TCRdb kept only the in-frame ones, dropping some. Here the sample spans around 19,000 clones, just under 80% being singletons. The CDR3 consists of 14 residues. From germline, CDR1 is LNHDA and CDR2 SQIVND (reference sequence). Unmatched junction bases numbered 10, after V lost 8 bases and J lost 6 bases. The V and J genes are TRBV19 and TRBJ1-5, with 7 bases fitting TRBD1. The material was unsorted PBMCs, obtained 0.3 years after starting antiretroviral therapy. The TCR comes from a woman aged 50 to 60 with HIV. As DNA, the CDR3 is TGTGCCAGTGGGTCCTTAGGGGGCCGTCAGCCCCAGCATTTT. Translated: CASGSLGGRQPQHF.